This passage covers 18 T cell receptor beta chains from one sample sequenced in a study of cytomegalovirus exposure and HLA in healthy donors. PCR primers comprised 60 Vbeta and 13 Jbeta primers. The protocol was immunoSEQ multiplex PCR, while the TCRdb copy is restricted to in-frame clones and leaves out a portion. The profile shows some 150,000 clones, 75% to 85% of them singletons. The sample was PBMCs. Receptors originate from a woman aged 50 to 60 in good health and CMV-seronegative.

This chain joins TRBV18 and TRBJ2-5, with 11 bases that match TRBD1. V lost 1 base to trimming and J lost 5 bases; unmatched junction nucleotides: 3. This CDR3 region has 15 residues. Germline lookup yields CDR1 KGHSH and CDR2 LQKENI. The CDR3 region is CASSPRTGGKETQYF. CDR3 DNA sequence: TGTGCCAGCTCACCACGGACAGGGGGCAAGGAGACCCAGTACTTC.

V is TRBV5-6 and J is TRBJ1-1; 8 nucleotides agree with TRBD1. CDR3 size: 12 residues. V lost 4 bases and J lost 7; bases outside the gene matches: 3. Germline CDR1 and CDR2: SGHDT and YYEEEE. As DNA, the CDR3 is TGTGCCAGCAGCGAAGGGACAGGTGAAGCTTTCTTT. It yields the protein CASSEGTGEAFF. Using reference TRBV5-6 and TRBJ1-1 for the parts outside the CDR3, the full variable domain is DAGVTQSPTHLIKTRGQQVTLRCSPKSGHDTVSWYQQALGQGPQFIFQYYEEEERQRGNFPDRFSGHQFPNYSSELNVNALLLGDSALYLCASSEGTGEAFFGQGTRLTVV.

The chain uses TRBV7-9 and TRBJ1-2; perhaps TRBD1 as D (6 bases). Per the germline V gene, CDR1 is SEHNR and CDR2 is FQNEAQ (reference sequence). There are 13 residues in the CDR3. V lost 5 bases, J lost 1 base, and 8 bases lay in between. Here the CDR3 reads CASSGTINYGYTF. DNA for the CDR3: TGTGCCAGCAGCGGGACAATTAACTATGGCTACACCTTC.

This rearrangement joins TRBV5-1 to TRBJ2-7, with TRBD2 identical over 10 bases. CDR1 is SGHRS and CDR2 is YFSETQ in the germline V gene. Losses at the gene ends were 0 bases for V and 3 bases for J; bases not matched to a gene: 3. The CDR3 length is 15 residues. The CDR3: CASSLVASGSYEQYF. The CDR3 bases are TGCGCCAGCAGCTTGGTTGCTAGCGGGAGCTACGAGCAGTACTTC.

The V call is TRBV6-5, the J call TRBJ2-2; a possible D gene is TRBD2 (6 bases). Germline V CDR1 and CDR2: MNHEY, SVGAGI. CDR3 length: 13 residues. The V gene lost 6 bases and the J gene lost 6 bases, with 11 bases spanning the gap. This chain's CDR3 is CASSLEGSGELFF. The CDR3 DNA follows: TGTGCCAGCAGCTTGGAGGGGTCCGGGGAGCTGTTTTTT.

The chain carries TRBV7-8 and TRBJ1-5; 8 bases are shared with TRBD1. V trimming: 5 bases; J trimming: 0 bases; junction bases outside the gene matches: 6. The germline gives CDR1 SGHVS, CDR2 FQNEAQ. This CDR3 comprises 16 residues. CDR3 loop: CASSRDRTLSNQPQHF. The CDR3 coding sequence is TGTGCCAGCAGCCGGGACAGGACTCTTAGCAATCAGCCCCAGCATTTT. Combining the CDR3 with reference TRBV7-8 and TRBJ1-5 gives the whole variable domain GAGVSQSPRYKVAKRGQDVALRCDPISGHVSLFWYQQALGQGPEFLTYFQNEAQLDKSGLPSDRFFAERPEGSVSTLKIQRTQQEDSAVYLCASSRDRTLSNQPQHFGDGTRLSIL.

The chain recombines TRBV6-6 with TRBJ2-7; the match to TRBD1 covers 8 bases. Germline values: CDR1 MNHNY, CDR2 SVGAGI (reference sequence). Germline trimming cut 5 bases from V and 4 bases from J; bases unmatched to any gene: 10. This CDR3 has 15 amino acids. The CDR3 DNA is TGTGCCAGCAGTCCTCAGGGGGCGCCGGGTTACGAGCAGTACTTC. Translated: CASSPQGAPGYEQYF.

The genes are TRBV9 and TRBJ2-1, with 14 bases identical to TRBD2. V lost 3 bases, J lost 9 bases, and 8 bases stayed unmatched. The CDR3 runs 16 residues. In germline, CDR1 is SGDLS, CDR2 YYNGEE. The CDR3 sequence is CASSATSGRGTGEQFF. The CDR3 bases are TGTGCCAGCAGCGCGACTAGCGGGAGGGGAACGGGTGAGCAGTTCTTC.

The CDR3 reads CASNTNSYGYTF. CDR3 nucleotide sequence: TGTGCCAGCAATACAAACAGCTATGGCTACACCTTC. The chain joins TRBV6-1 to TRBJ1-2; D remains ambiguous. Germline CDR1 is MNHNS and CDR2 is SASEGT. The CDR3 extends over 12 amino acids. V gave up 7 bases and J gave up 4 bases, with 10 bases separating them.

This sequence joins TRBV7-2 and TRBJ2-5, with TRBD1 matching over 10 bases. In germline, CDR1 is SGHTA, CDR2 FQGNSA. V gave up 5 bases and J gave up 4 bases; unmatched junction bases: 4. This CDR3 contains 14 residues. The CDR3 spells CASSNRDRGETQYF. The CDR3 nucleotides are TGTGCCAGCAGCAACCGGGACAGGGGAGAGACCCAGTACTTC.

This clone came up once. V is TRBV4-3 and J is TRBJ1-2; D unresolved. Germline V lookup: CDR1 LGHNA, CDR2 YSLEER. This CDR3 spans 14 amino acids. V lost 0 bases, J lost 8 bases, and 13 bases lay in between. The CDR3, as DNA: TGCGCCAGCAGCCAAGATAACGTACCCCTAGGCTACACCTTC. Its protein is CASSQDNVPLGYTF.

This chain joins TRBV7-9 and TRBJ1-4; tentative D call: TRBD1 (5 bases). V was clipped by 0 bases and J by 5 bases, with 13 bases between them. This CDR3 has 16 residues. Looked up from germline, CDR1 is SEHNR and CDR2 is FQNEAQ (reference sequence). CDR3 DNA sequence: TGTGCCAGCAGCTTAGCCTTGGCAGGGCAAAATGAAAAACTGTTTTTT. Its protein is CASSLALAGQNEKLFF.

As DNA, the CDR3 is TGTGCCAGCAGCTTGGGACTGGGGGGTGGCGAGCAGTACTTC. Translated: CASSLGLGGGEQYF. The J gene is TRBJ2-7, the V gene TRBV5-6; D is perhaps TRBD2 (6 bases). The CDR3 sequence is 14 residues long. Deletions cut 0 bases from V and 6 bases from J, with 13 bases between. Germline V gene data show CDR1 as SGHDT and CDR2 as YYEEEE. Based on the CDR3 plus reference TRBV5-6 and TRBJ2-7, the full variable domain is DAGVTQSPTHLIKTRGQQVTLRCSPKSGHDTVSWYQQALGQGPQFIFQYYEEEERQRGNFPDRFSGHQFPNYSSELNVNALLLGDSALYLCASSLGLGGGEQYFGPGTRLTVT.

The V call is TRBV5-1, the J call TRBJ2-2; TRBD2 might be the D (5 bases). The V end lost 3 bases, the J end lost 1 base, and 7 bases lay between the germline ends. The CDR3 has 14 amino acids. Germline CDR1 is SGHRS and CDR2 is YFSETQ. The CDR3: CASSSRGNTGELFF. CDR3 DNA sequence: TGCGCCAGCAGCTCACGGGGGAACACCGGGGAGCTGTTTTTT. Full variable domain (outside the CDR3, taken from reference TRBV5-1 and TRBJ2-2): KAGVTQTPRYLIKTRGQQVTLSCSPISGHRSVSWYQQTPGQGLQFLFEYFSETQRNKGNFPGRFSGRQFSNSRSEMNVSTLELGDSALYLCASSSRGNTGELFFGEGSRLTVL.

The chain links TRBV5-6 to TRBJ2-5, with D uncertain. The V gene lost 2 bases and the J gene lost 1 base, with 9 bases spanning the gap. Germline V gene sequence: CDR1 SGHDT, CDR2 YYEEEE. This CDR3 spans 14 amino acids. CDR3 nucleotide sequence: TGTGCCAGCAGCTTTCTTTCCGGCCAAGAGACCCAGTACTTC. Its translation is CASSFLSGQETQYF.

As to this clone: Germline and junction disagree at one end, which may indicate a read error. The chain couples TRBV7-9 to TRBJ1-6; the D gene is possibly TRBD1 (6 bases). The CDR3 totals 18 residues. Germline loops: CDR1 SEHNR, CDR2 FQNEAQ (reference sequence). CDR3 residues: CSSSSEQGLGSYNSPLHF. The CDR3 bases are TGTTCCAGCAGTTCCGAACAGGGTTTGGGATCCTATAATTCACCCCTCCACTTT. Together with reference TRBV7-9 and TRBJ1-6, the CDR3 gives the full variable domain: DTGVSQNPRHKITKRGQNVTFRCDPISEHNRLYWYRQTLGQGPEFLTYFQNEAQLEKSRLLSDRFSAERPKGSFSTLEIQRTEQGDSAMYLCSSSSEQGLGSYNSPLHFGNGTRLTVT.

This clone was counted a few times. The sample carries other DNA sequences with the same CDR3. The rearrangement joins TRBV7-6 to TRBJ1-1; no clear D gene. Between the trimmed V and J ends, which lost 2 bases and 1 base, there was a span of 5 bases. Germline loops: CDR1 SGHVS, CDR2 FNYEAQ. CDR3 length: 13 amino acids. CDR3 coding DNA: TGTGCCAGCAGCTTACGGGGGAACACTGAAGCTTTCTTT. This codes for CASSLRGNTEAFF.

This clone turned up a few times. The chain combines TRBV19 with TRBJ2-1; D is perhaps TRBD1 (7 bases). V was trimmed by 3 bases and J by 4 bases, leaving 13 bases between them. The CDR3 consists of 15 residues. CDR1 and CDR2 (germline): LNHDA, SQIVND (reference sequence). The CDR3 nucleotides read TGTGCCAGTAGTATTGCCAGGGGGGAATACAATGAGCAGTTCTTC. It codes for CASSIARGEYNEQFF.